These 19 T cell receptor beta chains came from one sample sequenced in a study of T cells in women clearing cervical HPV infection. The repertoire was sequenced with immunoSEQ multiplex PCR; TCRdb's copy has only in-frame clones and lacks some. The sample is made up of around 19,000 clones, and the top ten hold about 17% of it. The sample consisted of blood buffy coat. The receptors were sampled from a woman aged 18-69 years with a cervical HPV16 infection that either progressed to CIN3+ or cleared (not recorded which).

Partial CDR3 DNA: TGCGCCAGCAGCTTGCAGGGAAATAGCAATCAGCCC. Translation gives CASSLQGNSNQP. The whole CDR3 sequence is CASSLQGNSNQPQHF. This rearrangement joins TRBV5-1 to TRBJ1-5, with D possibly being TRBD1 (5 bases). The read finishes 3 residues shy of the CDR3 end, and the germline J gene is used to complete it. V was pared by 1 base and J by 0 bases, with 8 bases between. Per the germline V gene, CDR1 is SGHRS and CDR2 is YFSETQ. The CDR3 is made up of 15 amino acids.

As to this clone: The read halts 3 residues ahead of the CDR3 end, with the missing end drawn from the germline J gene. V and J are TRBV30 and TRBJ2-6; 8 bases align to TRBD1. With 0 bases clipped from V and 0 bases from J, the junction kept 4 bases outside the gene matches. The length of the CDR3 is 17 residues. Looked up from germline, CDR1 is GTSNPN and CDR2 is SVGIG (reference sequence). The CDR3 bases that were read are TGTGCCTGGAGTGTATTCAGGGGGCTCTCTGGGGCCAACGTC. It encodes CAWSVFRGLSGANV. The entire CDR3 is CAWSVFRGLSGANVLTF.

Note on this clone: The CDR3 is cut off 3 residues early in the read; its end comes from the germline J gene. This rearrangement joins TRBV20-1 to TRBJ1-4, with 7 bases identical to TRBD1. The CDR3 is 14 amino acids. Germline CDR1 reads DFQATT; CDR2 reads SNEGSKA (reference sequence). CDR3 residues: CSAKYLTGWSPLFF. The sequenced part of the CDR3 DNA is TGCAGTGCTAAATATTTGACAGGGTGGTCACCA.

Remarks on this clone: From the germline J gene comes the end of the CDR3, since the read stops 3 residues before it. The chain links TRBV12-3 or TRBV12-4 to TRBJ2-7; 9 bases match TRBD1. V was clipped by 6 bases and J by 5 bases; unmatched bases: 11. This CDR3 region has 15 residues. The sequenced CDR3 bases are TGTGCCAGCAGCTCCGGGACAGGGACCGTCCACGAG. Amino acid sequence: CASSSGTGTVHE. The full CDR3 reads CASSSGTGTVHEQYF.

For this clone: The CDR3 is cut off 3 residues early in the read; its end comes from the germline J gene. V usage is TRBV20-1 and J usage is TRBJ1-5; possible D gene TRBD1, 6 bases. This CDR3 contains 16 residues. The ends were cut back, 0 bases at V and 2 bases at J, with 14 bases in the middle. CDR1 DFQATT and CDR2 SNEGSKA come from the germline V gene (reference sequence). CDR3 bases read: TGCAGTGCTAGAGATTTCGCGACAGGAGGCAATCAGCCC. Translation gives CSARDFATGGNQP. The full CDR3 sequence reads CSARDFATGGNQPQHF.

About this clone itself: The junction does not match germline at one end; this may be a read error. Read sequence stops 3 residues before the CDR3 end, and the germline J gene provides the missing end. Within the sample, other DNA sequences also encode this same CDR3. This chain uses TRBV7-9 with TRBJ1-3; weak D call: TRBD1 (5 bases). Per the germline V gene, CDR1 is SEHNR and CDR2 is FQNEAQ (reference sequence). This CDR3 has 13 amino acids. The CDR3 region is CASREGSGNTIYF. The sequenced part of the CDR3 DNA is TGTGCCAGCAGAGAGGGGTCCGGAAACACA.

Of note for this clone: The CDR3 goes on 3 residues after the read ends, and that part is filled in from the germline J gene. The chain uses TRBV20-1 and TRBJ2-3, with TRBD1 matching 8 bases. CDR1 is DFQATT, CDR2 SNEGSKA, per germline (reference sequence). The CDR3 runs 15 residues. The sequenced part of the CDR3 DNA is TGCAGTGCTAGAGCCGATACAGGGGGTCGAGAGACG. It is translated as CSARADTGGRET. The complete CDR3 reads CSARADTGGRETQYF.

Regarding this clone: The CDR3 goes on 3 residues after the read ends, and that part is filled in from the germline J gene. This chain joins TRBV20-1 and TRBJ2-1, with 14 bases lining up with TRBD2. CDR1 is DFQATT, CDR2 SNEGSKA, per germline (reference sequence). The CDR3 sequence is 15 residues long. V gave up 7 bases and J gave up 7 bases; unmatched junction bases: 9. CDR3 sequence: CSVPGTSGGKNEQFF. CDR3 bases read: TGCAGTGTTCCGGGGACTAGCGGGGGAAAGAATGAG.

CDR3 loop: CASSLTYTSEAFF. CDR3 bases read: TGTGCCAGCAGCTTAACCTATACGTCTGAA. This chain connects TRBV11-3 to TRBJ1-1; D gene ambiguous. The read comes to an end 3 residues before the CDR3 does, leaving the germline J gene to fill in the end. The CDR3 runs to 13 residues. V was trimmed by 2 bases and J by 6 bases, leaving 10 bases between them. Germline V CDR1 and CDR2: SGHNT, YENEEA.

A note on this clone: From the germline J gene comes the end of the CDR3, since the read stops 3 residues before it. J is TRBJ1-1 and V is TRBV19, with a weak D call TRBD1 (6 bases). The CDR3 is made up of 15 amino acids. Germline values: CDR1 LNHDA, CDR2 SQIVND (reference sequence). The V end lost 5 bases, the J end lost 0 bases, and 13 bases lay between the germline ends. This CDR3 is CASSVTGPMNTEAFF. CDR3 DNA (partial): TGTGCCAGTAGTGTTACAGGGCCCATGAACACTGAA.

A word on this clone: The sequence runs out 3 residues before the end of the CDR3; the remainder is reconstructed from the germline J gene. The chain recombines TRBV7-3 with TRBJ2-1; tentative D call: TRBD1 (6 bases). V lost 6 bases and J 7 bases, leaving 13 bases between the germline ends. In germline, CDR1 is SGHTA, CDR2 FQGTGA. The CDR3 covers 13 residues. CDR3 amino acids: CASSRTAGNEQFF. The sequenced part of the CDR3 DNA is TGTGCCAGCAGTCGGACAGCTGGGAATGAG.

Comment on this clone: Read sequence stops 3 residues before the CDR3 end, and the germline J gene provides the missing end. The chain couples TRBV28 to TRBJ2-1; D is unclear. The germline gives CDR1 MDHEN, CDR2 SYDVKM. The CDR3 is 16 residues long. V gave up 9 bases and J gave up 3 bases, with 21 bases separating them. CDR3 protein: CASSRYGSRIYNEQFF. The sequenced part of the CDR3 DNA is TGTGCCAGTAGTCGCTATGGGTCTAGGATCTACAATGAG.

About this clone itself: The CDR3 end falls 3 residues outside the read, so it is completed with the germline J gene. This rearrangement joins TRBV20-1 to TRBJ2-7, with no clear D. V lost 6 bases and J lost 0, with 9 bases in between. This CDR3 spans 12 amino acids. CDR1 DFQATT and CDR2 SNEGSKA come from the germline V gene (reference sequence). CDR3 in amino acids: CSAYPVSYEQYF. CDR3 DNA (partial): TGCAGTGCCTACCCGGTCTCCTACGAG.

As to this clone: The observed sequence ends 3 residues before the CDR3 terminus, with the missing tail filled in from the germline J gene. V and J are TRBV6-2 or TRBV6-3 and TRBJ1-5; TRBD1 might be the D (5 bases). Germline V lookup: CDR1 MNHEY, CDR2 SVGEGT. Trimming removed 4 bases from V and 4 bases from J, with 20 bases in between. The CDR3 length is 17 residues. The part of the CDR3 DNA that was read is TGTGCCAGCAGTTCCAAGGGACCGGAGCGGGGGAATCAGCCC. Amino acid sequence: CASSSKGPERGNQP. The whole CDR3 region reads CASSSKGPERGNQPQHF.

To note about this clone: The read comes to an end 3 residues before the CDR3 does, leaving the germline J gene to fill in the end. This chain uses TRBV6-1 with TRBJ2-7, with D perhaps matching TRBD2 (5 bases). Between the trimmed V and J ends, which lost 3 bases and 3 bases, there was a span of 9 bases. The CDR3 has 13 amino acids. The germline CDR1 and CDR2 sequences are MNHNS and SASEGT. CDR3 residues: CASSERVFYEQYF. CDR3 DNA, as far as it was read: TGTGCCAGCAGTGAGCGGGTCTTCTACGAG.

Judged by frequency, this clone is medium-sized. Incomplete CDR3 DNA: TGTGCCTGGACGAACGGAGGGACTAATAATTCACCC. Protein product: CAWTNGGTNNSP. In full, the CDR3 reads CAWTNGGTNNSPLHF. The chain employs TRBV30 and TRBJ1-6, with D perhaps matching TRBD1 (5 bases). With the read ending 3 residues before the CDR3 end, the germline J gene is used to fill in that end. The CDR3 length is 15 residues. The germline gives CDR1 GTSNPN, CDR2 SVGIG (reference sequence). V was trimmed by 4 bases and J by 5 bases, leaving 15 bases between them.

The CDR3 loop reads CAISKTLAGGDQETQYF. The CDR3 DNA, read in part, is TGTGCCATCAGTAAAACCTTAGCGGGGGGTGACCAAGAGACG. V usage is TRBV10-3 and J usage is TRBJ2-3; the match to TRBD2 covers 10 bases. The observed sequence ends 3 residues before the CDR3 terminus, with the missing tail filled in from the germline J gene. Germline values: CDR1 ENHRY, CDR2 SYGVKD. The CDR3 is 17 amino acids.

The CDR3 DNA, read in part, is TGTGCCAGCAGCTTAAACGTAGACACTGAA. This encodes CASSLNVDTE. The full-length CDR3 reads as CASSLNVDTEAFF. The chain joins TRBV14 to TRBJ1-1; D not certain. Sequencing ends 3 residues short of the CDR3 end; the germline J gene provides the rest. This CDR3 has 13 amino acids. V gave up 5 bases and J gave up 3 bases, with 10 bases separating them. Looked up from germline, CDR1 is SGHDN and CDR2 is FVKESK. Full variable domain (outside the CDR3, taken from reference TRBV14 and TRBJ1-1): EAGVTQFPSHSVIEKGQTVTLRCDPISGHDNLYWYRRVMGKEIKFLLHFVKESKQDESGMPNNRFLAERTGGTYSTLKVQPAELEDSGVYFCASSLNVDTEAFFGQGTRLTVV.

As concerns this clone: The read gets to within 3 residues of the CDR3 end, and the germline J gene fills in the rest. The chain is built from TRBV18 and TRBJ2-4, with 7 bases matching TRBD1. CDR1 KGHSH and CDR2 LQKENI come from the germline V gene. CDR3 length equals 15 residues. CDR3 DNA (partial): TGTGCCAGCTCCCTAGACAGGGTGTCATCGAATGGT. It is translated as CASSLDRVSSNG. The full CDR3 protein reads CASSLDRVSSNGQYF.